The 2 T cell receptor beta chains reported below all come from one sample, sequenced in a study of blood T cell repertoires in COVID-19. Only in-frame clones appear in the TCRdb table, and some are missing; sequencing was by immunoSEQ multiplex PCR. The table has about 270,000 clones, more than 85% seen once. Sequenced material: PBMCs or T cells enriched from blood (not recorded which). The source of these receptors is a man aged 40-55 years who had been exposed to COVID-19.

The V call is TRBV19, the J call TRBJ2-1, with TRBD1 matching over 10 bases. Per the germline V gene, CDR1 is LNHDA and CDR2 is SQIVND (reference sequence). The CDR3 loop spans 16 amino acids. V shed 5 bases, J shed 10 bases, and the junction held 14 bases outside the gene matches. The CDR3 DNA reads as TGTGCCAGTAGTGATCCCGGGACAGGGGCGTTGGGGGAGCAGTTCTTC. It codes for CASSDPGTGALGEQFF.

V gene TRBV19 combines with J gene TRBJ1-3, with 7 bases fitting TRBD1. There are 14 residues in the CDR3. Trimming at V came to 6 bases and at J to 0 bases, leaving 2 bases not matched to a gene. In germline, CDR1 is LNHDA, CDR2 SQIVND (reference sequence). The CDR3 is CASRGQVSGNTIYF. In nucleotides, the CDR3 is TGTGCCAGTAGAGGACAGGTCTCTGGAAACACCATATATTTT.